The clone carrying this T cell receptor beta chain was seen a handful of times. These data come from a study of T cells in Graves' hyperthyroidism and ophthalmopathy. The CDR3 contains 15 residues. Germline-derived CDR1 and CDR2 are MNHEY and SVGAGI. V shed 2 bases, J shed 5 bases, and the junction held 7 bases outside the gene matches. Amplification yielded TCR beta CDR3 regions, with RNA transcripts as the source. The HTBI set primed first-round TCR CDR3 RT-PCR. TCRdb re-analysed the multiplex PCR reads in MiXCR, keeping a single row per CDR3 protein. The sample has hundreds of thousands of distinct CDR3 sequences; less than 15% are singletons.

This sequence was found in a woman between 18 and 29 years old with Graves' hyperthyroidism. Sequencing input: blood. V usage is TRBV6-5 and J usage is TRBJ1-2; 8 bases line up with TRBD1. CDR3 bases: TGTGCCAGCAGTTACGGGCAGGGGGCCCATTATGGCTACACCTTC. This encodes CASSYGQGAHYGYTF.